One sample yielded the 14 T cell receptor beta chains listed below, sequenced in a study of early T cells in non-severe SARS-CoV-2 infection. Each CDR3 protein gets one entry after TCRdb re-called the 5' RACE reads with MiXCR. The sample has about 98,000 distinct CDR3 sequences; about 10% are singletons. Sequencing was performed on whole blood. The receptors were sampled from an adult who was a healthcare worker with PCR-confirmed SARS-CoV-2 infection or an uninfected control (not recorded which).

This clonotype was observed many times. The chain joins TRBV5-4 to TRBJ2-3; D perhaps matches TRBD2 (6 bases). This CDR3 region has 14 residues. Germline CDR1 SGHNT, CDR2 YYREEE (reference sequence). V lost 6 bases, J lost 3 bases, and 14 bases lay in between. CDR3 nucleotides: TGTGCCAGCACCCTGGGACTGGAAACAGATACGCAGTATTTT. As protein: CASTLGLETDTQYF.

A few counts support this clonotype. The rearrangement uses TRBV20-1 and TRBJ2-4, with 9 bases that match TRBD2. CDR3 length: 15 amino acids. Per the germline V gene, CDR1 is DFQATT and CDR2 is SNEGSKA (reference sequence). V lost 5 bases, J lost 3 bases, and 8 bases stayed unmatched. The CDR3 loop reads CSAGGRAGGKNIQYF. The CDR3 DNA reads TGCAGTGCTGGAGGGCGAGCGGGAGGCAAAAACATTCAGTACTTC.

This clonotype was counted at least ten times. The chain employs TRBV29-1 and TRBJ2-1; no clear D gene. This CDR3 comprises 11 residues. Trimming cost V 5 bases and J 5 bases, with 7 bases left between them. Germline CDR1 reads SQVTM; CDR2 reads ANQGSEA. The CDR3 DNA follows: TGCAGCGTTTGGGGTAACAATGAGCAGTTCTTC. This codes for CSVWGNNEQFF.

The genes are TRBV19 and TRBJ2-1; TRBD1 agrees at 8 bases. The CDR3 has 14 amino acids. J was trimmed by 8 bases and V by 3 bases; bases with no gene match: 6. Germline V gene sequence: CDR1 LNHDA, CDR2 SQIVND (reference sequence). The CDR3 DNA is TGTGCCAGTAGTATCGACAGGGGAAAGGATGAGCAGTTCTTC. Translating gives CASSIDRGKDEQFF.

This clonotype appeared a few times. V and J are TRBV29-1 and TRBJ2-7, with 7 nucleotides matching TRBD2. Germline CDR1 SQVTM, CDR2 ANQGSEA. After removal of 6 bases from V and 4 bases from J, the junction contained 9 bases not matched to a gene. This CDR3 is 13 amino acids long. In DNA form, the CDR3 reads TGCAGCGTCCTACTGAGCGGGAAATACGAGCAGTACTTC. It encodes CSVLLSGKYEQYF.

The V and J genes are TRBV20-1 and TRBJ2-1, with D hard to call. With 0 bases removed from V and 1 base from J, the gap between germline ends came to 16 bases. Per the germline V gene, CDR1 is DFQATT and CDR2 is SNEGSKA (reference sequence). The CDR3 runs 17 residues. CDR3 amino acids: CSARDLVAGSSYNEQFF. The CDR3, as DNA: TGCAGTGCTAGAGACCTTGTAGCAGGTTCTTCCTACAATGAGCAGTTCTTC.

The chain employs TRBV28 and TRBJ2-1, with 13 nucleotides matching TRBD2. The germline V gene has CDR1 MDHEN and CDR2 SYDVKM. J was trimmed by 9 bases and V by 5 bases; bases with no gene match: 7. There are 15 residues in the CDR3. The CDR3, as DNA: TGTGCCAGCAGTCCTACTAGCGGGAGGGAAAGTGAGCAGTTCTTC. Translated: CASSPTSGRESEQFF.

In its sample, this clonotype was seen a few times. The chain joins TRBV28 to TRBJ2-1; TRBD2 agrees at 8 bases. The CDR3 has 15 residues. J gave up 0 bases and V 4 bases, and 2 bases lay outside the gene matches. CDR1 MDHEN and CDR2 SYDVKM come from the germline V gene. As DNA, the CDR3 is TGTGCCAGCAGTTACGCGGGGGGCTCCTACAATGAGCAGTTCTTC. Encoded protein: CASSYAGGSYNEQFF.

There are many counts of this clonotype. This sequence joins TRBV2 and TRBJ1-5; D gene unclear. CDR3 size: 15 residues. V lost 8 bases and J lost 0, with 14 bases in between. Per germline, CDR1 SNHLY and CDR2 FYNNEI. CDR3 nucleotide sequence: TGTGCCAGCGGGGAGGGTTGGAATAGCAATCAGCCCCAGCATTTT. Translated: CASGEGWNSNQPQHF.

This clonotype was seen ten or more times. This sequence joins TRBV19 and TRBJ1-5, with D possibly TRBD1 on 6 matching bases. Trimming took 7 bases from V and 1 from J, leaving 14 bases between them. The germline CDR1 and CDR2 sequences are LNHDA and SQIVND (reference sequence). The CDR3 length is 15 residues. CDR3: CASIRTDLSNQPQHF. The CDR3 DNA sequence: TGTGCCAGTATCAGGACAGATTTAAGCAATCAGCCCCAGCATTTT.

This chain links TRBV7-9 with TRBJ1-1; D is unclear. Germline V gene sequence: CDR1 SEHNR, CDR2 FQNEAQ (reference sequence). The CDR3 is 13 residues long. V lost 5 bases, J lost 0 bases, and 7 bases lay in between. The CDR3 region has the DNA TGTGCCAGCAGCCCTACAGTGAACACTGAAGCTTTCTTT. It specifies CASSPTVNTEAFF.

The chain joins TRBV6-7 to TRBJ2-2, with a weak D call TRBD1 (6 bases). TRBV6-7 is labeled an ORF, and its function is uncertain. The CDR3 is made up of 19 amino acids. V was pared by 2 bases and J by 0 bases, with 19 bases between. CDR3 in amino acids: CASSYHGPQGSPNTGELFF. DNA of the CDR3: TGTGCCAGCAGTTACCACGGGCCACAGGGATCACCGAACACCGGGGAGCTGTTTTTT.

This clonotype was seen only a few times. The V and J genes are TRBV5-6 and TRBJ1-5; D call uncertain. The CDR3 totals 13 residues. V lost 3 bases and J 3 bases, leaving 7 bases between the germline ends. Germline V gene sequence: CDR1 SGHDT, CDR2 YYEEEE. The CDR3 nucleotides read TGTGCCAGCAGCTCCGACCCCAATCAGCCCCAGCATTTT. It specifies CASSSDPNQPQHF.

The chain employs TRBV18 and TRBJ1-1, with D hard to call. Germline assignment: CDR1 KGHSH and CDR2 LQKENI. V lost 5 bases, J lost 2 bases, and 9 bases lay in between. The CDR3 runs 13 residues. CDR3 in DNA: TGTGCCAGCTCAGATCAGAGTAACACTGAAGCTTTCTTT. Residues: CASSDQSNTEAFF.